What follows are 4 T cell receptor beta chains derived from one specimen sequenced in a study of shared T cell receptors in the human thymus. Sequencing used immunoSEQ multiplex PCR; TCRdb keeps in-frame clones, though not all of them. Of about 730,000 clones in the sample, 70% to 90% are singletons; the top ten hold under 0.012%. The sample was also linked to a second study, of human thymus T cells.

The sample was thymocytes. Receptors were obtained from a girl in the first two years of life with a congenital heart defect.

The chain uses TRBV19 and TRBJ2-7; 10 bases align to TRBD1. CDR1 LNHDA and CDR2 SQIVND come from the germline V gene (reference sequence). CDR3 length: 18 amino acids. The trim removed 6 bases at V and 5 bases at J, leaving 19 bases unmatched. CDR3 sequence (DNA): TGTGCCAGTAGCCAACTAACTATACCCATGGGGACAGGGGACGAGCAGTACTTC. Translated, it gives CASSQLTIPMGTGDEQYF. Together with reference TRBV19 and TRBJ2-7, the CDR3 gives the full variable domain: DGGITQSPKYLFRKEGQNVTLSCEQNLNHDAMYWYRQDPGQGLRLIYYSQIVNDFQKGDIAEGYSVSREKKESFPLTVTSAQKNPTAFYLCASSQLTIPMGTGDEQYFGPGTRLTVT.

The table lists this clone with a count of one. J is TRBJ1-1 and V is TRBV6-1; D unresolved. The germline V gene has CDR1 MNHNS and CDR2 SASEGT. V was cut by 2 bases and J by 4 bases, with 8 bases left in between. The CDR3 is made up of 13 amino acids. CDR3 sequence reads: CASSEWEATEAFF. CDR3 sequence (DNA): TGTGCCAGCAGTGAATGGGAGGCCACTGAAGCTTTCTTT.

The CDR3 spells CASSPSGQGKGYTF. The CDR3 region has the DNA TGTGCCAGCTCACCATCGGGACAGGGGAAAGGCTACACCTTC. The chain carries TRBV18 and TRBJ1-2; 10 bases are shared with TRBD1. The CDR3 is 14 residues long. After removal of 2 bases from V and 8 bases from J, the junction contained 5 bases not matched to a gene. Germline V gene data show CDR1 as KGHSH and CDR2 as LQKENI.

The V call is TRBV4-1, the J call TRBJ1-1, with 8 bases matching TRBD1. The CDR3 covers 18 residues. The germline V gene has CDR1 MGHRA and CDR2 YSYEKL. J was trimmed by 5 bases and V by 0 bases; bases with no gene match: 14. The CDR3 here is CASSQDIELTGETTEAFF. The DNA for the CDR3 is TGCGCCAGCAGCCAAGACATTGAGTTGACAGGGGAAACGACTGAAGCTTTCTTT.